One and the same sample provided the 27 T cell receptor beta chains below, sequenced in a study of blood T cell repertoires in COVID-19. The method was immunoSEQ multiplex PCR; TCRdb's version includes in-frame clones alone and lacks a portion of them. The sample lists 150,000 or so clones; roughly four fifths were seen once. Source material: peripheral blood. The receptor source for this set is a human donor with acute or convalescent COVID-19. The donor label of this sample is uncertain.

This chain joins TRBV3-1 (or the pseudogene TRBV3-2) and TRBJ1-2; D is uncertain. The CDR3 is 16 amino acids. Germline lookup yields CDR1 LGHDT and CDR2 YNNKEL (reference sequence). V was pared by 0 bases and J by 4 bases, with 15 bases between. The CDR3 spells CASSQDGPRPSYGYTF. CDR3 coding DNA: TGTGCCAGCAGCCAAGATGGGCCACGACCGTCCTATGGCTACACCTTC.

This clone was seen only once. This chain uses TRBV29-1 with TRBJ2-3; TRBD1 matches at 7 bases. Germline CDR1 SQVTM, CDR2 ANQGSEA. The CDR3 length is 13 residues. Losses at the gene ends were 0 bases for V and 3 bases for J; bases not matched to a gene: 0. CDR3 amino acids: CSVEETGTDTQYF. The CDR3 DNA reads TGCAGCGTTGAAGAGACAGGGACAGATACGCAGTATTTT.

This clone was seen only a few times. V usage is TRBV4-2 and J usage is TRBJ1-6; 7 bases match TRBD1. Germline CDR1 is LGHNA and CDR2 is YNFKEQ. The CDR3 is made up of 15 amino acids. Trimming removed 7 bases from V and 4 bases from J; junction bases left unmatched: 7. The chain's CDR3 is CASTRQGSYNSPLHF. For the CDR3, the DNA is TGTGCCAGCACCAGACAGGGTTCTTATAATTCACCCCTCCACTTT.

The chain has TRBV19 and TRBJ1-2, with a tentative D call TRBD1 (6 bases). Deletions cut 5 bases from V and 3 bases from J, with 19 bases between. The CDR3 contains 16 residues. The V gene's germline CDR1 is LNHDA and CDR2 SQIVND (reference sequence). In DNA form, the CDR3 reads TGTGCCAGTAGTCCCCCCGCAGGGGCCATCTACTATGGCTACACCTTC. As protein: CASSPPAGAIYYGYTF.

The V gene is TRBV11-2, the J gene TRBJ2-3; 9 positions match TRBD1. Germline V gene sequence: CDR1 SGHAT, CDR2 FQNNGV. This CDR3 has 15 amino acids. V lost 5 bases and J lost 1; bases outside the gene matches: 4. The CDR3 DNA follows: TGTGCCAGCAGCCCGGACAGGGGTGGCACAGATACGCAGTATTTT. Protein sequence: CASSPDRGGTDTQYF.

This clone has a handful of counts. The rearrangement uses TRBV2 and TRBJ1-1; 10 bases align to TRBD1. The CDR3 has 13 amino acids. CDR1 SNHLY and CDR2 FYNNEI come from the germline V gene. After removal of 7 bases from V and 5 bases from J, the junction contained 4 bases not matched to a gene. CDR3 amino acids: CASMRQGATEAFF. CDR3 sequence (DNA): TGTGCCAGCATGAGACAGGGGGCTACTGAAGCTTTCTTT.

The rearrangement uses TRBV4-1 and TRBJ2-3; D remains unclear. The germline V and J ends were trimmed by 6 bases and 6 bases, with 13 bases remaining between them. Germline CDR1 reads MGHRA; CDR2 reads YSYEKL. There are 13 residues in the CDR3. CDR3 sequence: CASSSSRPDTQYF. The CDR3 region has the DNA TGCGCCAGCAGTAGCTCACGACCGGATACGCAGTATTTT.

This sequence joins TRBV27 and TRBJ2-5; 10 bases match TRBD2. The CDR3 length is 15 residues. The V gene's germline CDR1 is MNHEY and CDR2 SMNVEV (reference sequence). V was pared by 4 bases and J by 6 bases, with 8 bases of the junction left unmatched. CDR3 in DNA: TGTGCCAGCAGTTCGACTAGCGGGCAGTTAAAGACCCAGTACTTC. Encoded protein: CASSSTSGQLKTQYF.

V and J are TRBV6-5 and TRBJ1-2, with D unclear. V gave up 2 bases and J gave up 0 bases, with 7 bases separating them. The CDR3 is 14 amino acids. The germline V gene encodes CDR1 MNHEY and CDR2 SVGAGI. The CDR3 DNA reads as TGTGCCAGCAGTTACCGGGAGACTAACTATGGCTACACCTTC. Its translation is CASSYRETNYGYTF.

Remarks on this clone: An end of the junction does not agree with germline; a read error may underlie this. The V call is TRBV12-3 or TRBV12-4, the J call TRBJ2-2; TRBD2 aligns across 7 bases. There are 12 residues in the CDR3. The DNA of the CDR3 is TGTGCCAGCAGTGAGCGGGGCGGGAAGCTGTTTTTT. Amino acid sequence: CASSERGGKLFF.

The CDR3 spells CASSLVTTGETQYF. The CDR3 DNA reads TGCGCCAGCAGCTTGGTGACTACGGGGGAGACCCAGTACTTC. This chain connects TRBV5-1 to TRBJ2-5; D possibly corresponds to TRBD2 (5 bases). The length of the CDR3 is 14 residues. Trimming took 0 bases from V and 5 from J, leaving 11 bases between them. Germline lookup yields CDR1 SGHRS and CDR2 YFSETQ.

The gene calls are TRBV6-5 and TRBJ2-3; 9 positions match TRBD1. J gave up 3 bases and V 8 bases, and 9 bases lay outside the gene matches. Per germline, CDR1 MNHEY and CDR2 SVGAGI. The CDR3 is 15 amino acids. CDR3 protein: CASSAGTGRTDTQYF. CDR3 DNA: TGTGCCAGCTCCGCGGGGACAGGGAGGACAGATACGCAGTATTTT.

This clone was found once. The rearrangement links TRBV23-1 to TRBJ1-2, with D uncertain. TRBV23-1 counts as an open reading frame of uncertain function. Between the trimmed V and J ends, which lost 4 bases and 8 bases, there was a span of 11 bases. This CDR3 is built from 12 residues. The CDR3 sequence is CASSLPGGGYTF. In DNA, the CDR3 is TGCGCCAGCAGTCTCCCAGGTGGCGGCTACACCTTC.

The chain combines TRBV7-9 with TRBJ1-5; a possible D gene is TRBD1 (5 bases). The CDR3 has 14 residues. Germline CDR1 and CDR2: SEHNR and FQNEAQ (reference sequence). V dropped 5 bases and J dropped 4 bases, with 12 bases sitting between them. CDR3 in DNA: TGTGCCAGCAGCAAGGGAGGGGTAAATCAGCCCCAGCATTTT. As protein: CASSKGGVNQPQHF.

This sequence joins TRBV4-3 and TRBJ1-6; TRBD1 might be the D (5 bases). Germline V lookup: CDR1 LGHNA, CDR2 YSLEER. The V end was cut by 2 bases, the J end by 0 bases, with 17 bases between. The CDR3 consists of 19 residues. As DNA, the CDR3 is TGCGCCAGCAGCCAATATATCAGGGCCAGGAGCTCCTATAATTCACCCCTCCACTTT. Its protein product is CASSQYIRARSSYNSPLHF.

This sequence joins TRBV10-3 and TRBJ1-4, with 12 bases that match TRBD1. Trimming removed 1 base from V and 8 bases from J; junction bases left unmatched: 8. Germline V lookup: CDR1 ENHRY, CDR2 SYGVKD. The CDR3 runs to 17 residues. The CDR3 nucleotides are TGTGCCATCAGTGAGTGGGGACAGGGGGCCCTTGGCGAAAAACTGTTTTTT. It yields the protein CAISEWGQGALGEKLFF.

CDR3 nucleotide sequence: TGTGCCAGTAGTAATAGGACAGGGATTAGCAATCAGCCCCAGCATTTT. Amino acid sequence: CASSNRTGISNQPQHF. The V gene is TRBV19, the J gene TRBJ1-5, with 8 positions matching TRBD1. This CDR3 spans 16 amino acids. The germline V gene encodes CDR1 LNHDA and CDR2 SQIVND (reference sequence). V lost 4 bases and J lost 0; bases outside the gene matches: 5.

This chain joins TRBV6-1 and TRBJ1-2, with D unresolved. CDR3 length: 14 amino acids. V shed 0 bases and J shed 1 base, with 6 bases lying between them. Germline CDR1 is MNHNS and CDR2 is SASEGT. CDR3 residues: CASSEARVNYGYTF. The CDR3 coding sequence is TGTGCCAGCAGTGAAGCGCGAGTTAACTATGGCTACACCTTC.

This clone was observed a few times. In the same sample, other DNA sequences code for this CDR3. The chain couples TRBV19 to TRBJ1-1; tentatively, D is TRBD1 (6 bases). The V gene's germline CDR1 is LNHDA and CDR2 SQIVND (reference sequence). With 3 bases removed from V and 4 bases from J, the gap between germline ends came to 9 bases. The CDR3 runs to 13 residues. In DNA form, the CDR3 reads TGTGCCAGTAGTATCCAGGGGAGCACTGAAGCTTTCTTT. This encodes CASSIQGSTEAFF.

The chain is built from TRBV7-9 and TRBJ2-7, with 7 bases aligning to TRBD1. The germline V gene encodes CDR1 SEHNR and CDR2 FQNEAQ (reference sequence). The CDR3 runs 16 residues. The ends lost 4 bases at V and 1 base at J; junction bases unmatched: 10. This chain's CDR3 is CASSSHRGQNSYEQYF. In nucleotides, the CDR3 is TGTGCCAGCAGCTCCCATCGGGGACAGAATTCCTACGAGCAGTACTTC.

The V gene is TRBV7-9, the J gene TRBJ1-6, with D perhaps TRBD1 (5 bases). The germline CDR1 and CDR2 sequences are SEHNR and FQNEAQ (reference sequence). The CDR3 totals 18 residues. The V end lost 5 bases, the J end lost 0 bases, and 17 bases lay between the germline ends. The CDR3 here is CASSPLPGKGSYNSPLHF. Here the CDR3 DNA reads TGTGCCAGCAGCCCGCTCCCAGGGAAGGGCTCCTATAATTCACCCCTCCACTTT.

The chain uses TRBV30 and TRBJ2-7, with D possibly being TRBD1 (5 bases). The CDR3 totals 15 residues. The germline V gene has CDR1 GTSNPN and CDR2 SVGIG (reference sequence). V lost 0 bases and J lost 5, with 17 bases in between. The CDR3 sequence: CAWSVLAQGAHEQYF. In DNA, the CDR3 is TGTGCCTGGAGTGTACTGGCCCAGGGTGCCCACGAGCAGTACTTC.

The V call is TRBV27, the J call TRBJ2-7; D gene uncertain. The CDR3 contains 14 residues. In germline, CDR1 is MNHEY, CDR2 SMNVEV (reference sequence). Trimming took off 3 bases at V and 3 bases at J, with 12 bases between the two ends. Here the CDR3 reads CASSLTGFYYEQYF. CDR3 nucleotide sequence: TGTGCCAGCAGTTTGACCGGGTTCTACTACGAGCAGTACTTC.

The chain joins TRBV19 to TRBJ1-2; 9 nucleotides line up with TRBD1. V shed 6 bases and J 5 bases; nucleotides not matched to a gene: 13. This CDR3 spans 16 amino acids. CDR1 LNHDA and CDR2 SQIVND come from the germline V gene (reference sequence). The CDR3 DNA reads TGTGCCAGTAGCCCGCTACCAAAGGGACAGGGATATGGCTACACCTTC. Protein: CASSPLPKGQGYGYTF.

The gene calls are TRBV9 and TRBJ1-2; D unclear. CDR3 length equals 15 residues. The V and J ends lost 3 bases and 2 bases respectively, with 14 bases between them. CDR1 and CDR2 from the germline V gene are SGDLS and YYNGEE. This CDR3 is CASSAGGSRNYGYTF. The DNA of the CDR3 is TGTGCCAGCAGCGCAGGAGGAAGCCGGAACTATGGCTACACCTTC.

The rearrangement joins TRBV5-1 to TRBJ1-1; maybe TRBD1 (5 bases). Germline values: CDR1 SGHRS, CDR2 YFSETQ. The germline V and J ends were trimmed by 4 bases and 3 bases, with 13 bases remaining between them. There are 14 residues in the CDR3. The CDR3 spells CASSVTQGYTEAFF. The DNA of the CDR3 is TGCGCCAGCAGCGTCACCCAGGGATACACTGAAGCTTTCTTT.

J is TRBJ2-7 and V is TRBV7-2, with D possibly matching TRBD1 (5 bases). Germline loops: CDR1 SGHTA, CDR2 FQGNSA. Deletions cut 5 bases from V and 3 bases from J, with 17 bases between. The CDR3 covers 15 residues. Here the CDR3 DNA reads TGTGCCAGCAGCCTTACATCCAGGGTTGACTACGAGCAGTACTTC. It specifies CASSLTSRVDYEQYF.